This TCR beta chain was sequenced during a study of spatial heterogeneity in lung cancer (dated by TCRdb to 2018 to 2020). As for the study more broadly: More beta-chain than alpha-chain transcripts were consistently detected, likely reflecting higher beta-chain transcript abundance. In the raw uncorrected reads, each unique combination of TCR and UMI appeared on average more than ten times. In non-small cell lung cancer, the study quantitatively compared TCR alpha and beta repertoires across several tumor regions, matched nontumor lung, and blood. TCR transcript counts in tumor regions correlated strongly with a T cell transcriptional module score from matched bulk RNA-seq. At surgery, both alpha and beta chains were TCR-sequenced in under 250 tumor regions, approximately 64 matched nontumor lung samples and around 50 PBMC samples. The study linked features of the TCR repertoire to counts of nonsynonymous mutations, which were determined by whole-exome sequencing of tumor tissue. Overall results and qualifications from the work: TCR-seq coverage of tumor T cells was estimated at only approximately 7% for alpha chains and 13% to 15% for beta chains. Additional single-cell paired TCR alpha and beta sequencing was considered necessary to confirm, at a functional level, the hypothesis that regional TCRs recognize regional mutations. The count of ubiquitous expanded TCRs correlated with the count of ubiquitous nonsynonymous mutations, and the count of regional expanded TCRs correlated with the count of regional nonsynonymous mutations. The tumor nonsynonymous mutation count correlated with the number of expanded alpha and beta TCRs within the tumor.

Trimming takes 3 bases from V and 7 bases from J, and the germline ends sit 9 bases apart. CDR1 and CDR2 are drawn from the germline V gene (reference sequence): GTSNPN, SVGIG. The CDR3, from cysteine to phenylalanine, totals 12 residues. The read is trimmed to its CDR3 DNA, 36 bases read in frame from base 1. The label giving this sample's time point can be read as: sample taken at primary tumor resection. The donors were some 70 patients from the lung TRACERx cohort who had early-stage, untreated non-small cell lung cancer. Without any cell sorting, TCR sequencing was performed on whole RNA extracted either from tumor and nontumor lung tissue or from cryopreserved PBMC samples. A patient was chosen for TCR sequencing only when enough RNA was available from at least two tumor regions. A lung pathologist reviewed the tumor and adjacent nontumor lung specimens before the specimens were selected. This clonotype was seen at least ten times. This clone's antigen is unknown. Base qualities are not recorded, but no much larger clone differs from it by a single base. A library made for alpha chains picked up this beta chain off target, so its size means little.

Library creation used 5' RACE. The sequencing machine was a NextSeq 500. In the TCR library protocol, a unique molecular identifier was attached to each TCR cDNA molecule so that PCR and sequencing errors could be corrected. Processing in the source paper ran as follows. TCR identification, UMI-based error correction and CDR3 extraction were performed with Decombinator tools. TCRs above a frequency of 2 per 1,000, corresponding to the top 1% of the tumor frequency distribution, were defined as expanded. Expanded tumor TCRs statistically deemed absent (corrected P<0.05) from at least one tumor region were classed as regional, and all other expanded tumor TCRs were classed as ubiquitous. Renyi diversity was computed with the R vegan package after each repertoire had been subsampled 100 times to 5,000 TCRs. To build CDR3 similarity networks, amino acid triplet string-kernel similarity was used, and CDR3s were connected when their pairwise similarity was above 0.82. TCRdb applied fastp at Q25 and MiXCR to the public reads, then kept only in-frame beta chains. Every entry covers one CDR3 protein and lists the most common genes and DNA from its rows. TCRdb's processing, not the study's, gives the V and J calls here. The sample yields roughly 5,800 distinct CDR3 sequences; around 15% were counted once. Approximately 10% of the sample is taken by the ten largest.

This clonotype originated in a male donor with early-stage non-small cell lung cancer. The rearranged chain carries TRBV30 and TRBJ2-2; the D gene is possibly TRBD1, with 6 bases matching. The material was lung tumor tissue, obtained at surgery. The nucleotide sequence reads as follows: TGTGCCTGGAGGCAGGGGTACGGGGAGCTGTTTTTT. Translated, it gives CAWRQGYGELFF.